One sample yielded the 17 T cell receptor beta chains listed below, sequenced in a study of T cells in Graves' hyperthyroidism and ophthalmopathy. The CDR3 regions of TCR beta were amplified from RNA transcripts. A first-round RT-PCR of the TCR CDR3 used the HTBI primer set. TCRdb analysed the multiplex PCR reads with MiXCR anew, one entry per CDR3 protein. The profile shows fewer than 900,000 distinct CDR3 sequences, roughly a sixth of them singletons. The material sequenced was blood. The receptors shown here come from a woman aged 50 to 60 with Graves' hyperthyroidism that later progressed to Graves' ophthalmopathy.

The chain joins TRBV18 to TRBJ1-1; a weak D match, TRBD1 (5 bases). The CDR3 runs 13 residues. The V end lost 3 bases, the J end lost 6 bases, and 11 bases lay between the germline ends. Per germline, CDR1 KGHSH and CDR2 LQKENI. The CDR3 loop reads CASSPGGGPEAFF. Here the CDR3 DNA reads TGTGCCAGCTCACCTGGGGGAGGACCTGAAGCTTTCTTT.

This clonotype has a count of ten or more. The CDR3 coding sequence is TGCGCCAGCAGCCGGCAAGAAACAGGGGGTGGCTACACCTTC. Its translation is CASSRQETGGGYTF. The V call is TRBV5-1, the J call TRBJ1-2, with 8 nucleotides matching TRBD1. The germline V gene has CDR1 SGHRS and CDR2 YFSETQ. The CDR3 has 14 amino acids. J was trimmed by 7 bases and V by 4 bases; bases with no gene match: 9.

CDR3 loop: CASRKRGEENIQYF. The CDR3 DNA follows: TGCGCCAGCAGGAAAAGGGGAGAGGAAAACATTCAGTACTTC. The chain carries TRBV10-2 and TRBJ2-4; D may be TRBD1 or TRBD2 (5 bases each). CDR3 length: 14 amino acids. Deletions cut 6 bases from V and 5 bases from J, with 14 bases between. Looked up from germline, CDR1 is WSHSY and CDR2 is SAAADI.

This clonotype was seen a handful of times. The chain has TRBV3-1 and TRBJ1-3; 8 bases line up with TRBD1. There are 16 residues in the CDR3. Germline CDR1 is LGHDT and CDR2 is YNNKEL (reference sequence). The ends lost 2 bases at V and 0 bases at J; junction bases unmatched: 3. Here the CDR3 DNA reads TGTGCCAGCAGCCAATGGACAGGGCACTCTGGAAACACCATATATTTT. This encodes CASSQWTGHSGNTIYF. Full variable domain (missing parts from reference TRBV3-1 and TRBJ1-3): DTAVSQTPKYLVTQMGNDKSIKCEQNLGHDTMYWYKQDSKKFLKIMFSYNNKELIINETVPNRFSPKSPDKAHLNLHINSLELGDSAVYFCASSQWTGHSGNTIYFGEGSWLTVV.

This clonotype came up many times. J is TRBJ1-3 and V is TRBV5-1; D unresolved. Germline lookup yields CDR1 SGHRS and CDR2 YFSETQ. The CDR3 covers 15 residues. Trimming removed 2 bases at V and 7 bases at J, with 16 bases between. CDR3 protein: CASSLSPGGENTIYF. CDR3 sequence (DNA): TGCGCCAGCAGCTTAAGTCCTGGAGGCGAGAACACCATATATTTT. The complete variable domain, with remaining parts taken from reference TRBV5-1 and TRBJ1-3, reads KAGVTQTPRYLIKTRGQQVTLSCSPISGHRSVSWYQQTPGQGLQFLFEYFSETQRNKGNFPGRFSGRQFSNSRSEMNVSTLELGDSALYLCASSLSPGGENTIYFGEGSWLTVV.

CDR3: CASGRGVEPTGELFF. CDR3 bases: TGTGCCAGCGGTCGAGGGGTTGAACCCACCGGGGAGCTGTTTTTT. This rearrangement joins TRBV6-1 to TRBJ2-2; either TRBD1 or TRBD2 may supply D (5 bases each). The CDR3 is 15 amino acids. Germline V gives CDR1 MNHNS, CDR2 SASEGT. The V and J ends lost 8 bases and 4 bases respectively, with 17 bases between them.

This chain connects TRBV7-8 to TRBJ1-1, with D possibly matching TRBD1 (5 bases). CDR3 length equals 13 residues. CDR1 is SGHVS and CDR2 is FQNEAQ in the germline V gene. Trimming removed 2 bases from V and 6 bases from J, with 10 bases in between. CDR3 loop: CASSLLTGAEAFF. The CDR3 nucleotides read TGTGCCAGCAGCTTACTTACGGGGGCTGAAGCTTTCTTT.

In its sample, this clonotype was seen a few times. The chain is built from TRBV27 and TRBJ2-1, with TRBD1 matching over 7 bases. Germline assignment: CDR1 MNHEY and CDR2 SMNVEV (reference sequence). CDR3 length: 18 amino acids. The junction had 23 bases not matched to a gene; V was cut back by 5 bases and J by 10 bases. CDR3 nucleotides: TGTGCCAGCAGTCCACTATCGATAACAGGGGTTCCTCCACGGGAGCAGTTCTTC. It translates to CASSPLSITGVPPREQFF.

This clonotype was detected only a few times. This CDR3 is CASSELGNNQPQHF. The CDR3, as DNA: TGTGCCAGCAGTGAACTGGGTAACAATCAGCCCCAGCATTTT. The chain recombines TRBV2 with TRBJ1-5, with D uncertain. There are 14 residues in the CDR3. The germline V gene encodes CDR1 SNHLY and CDR2 FYNNEI. V was clipped by 2 bases and J by 3 bases, with 8 bases between them.

This clonotype was observed at least ten times. The gene calls are TRBV11-1 and TRBJ2-7; D gene ambiguous. Deletions cut 3 bases from V and 5 bases from J, with 8 bases between. The CDR3 has 12 amino acids. Germline CDR1 is SGHAT and CDR2 is FQDESV (reference sequence). The CDR3 DNA reads as TGTGCCAGCAGCTTCAGTTTCAACGAGCAGTACTTC. Translation gives CASSFSFNEQYF. The variable domain in full, with the rest retrieved from reference TRBV11-1 and TRBJ2-7, is EAEVAQSPRYKITEKSQAVAFWCDPISGHATLYWYRQILGQGPELLVQFQDESVVDDSQLPKDRFSAERLKGVDSTLKIQPAELGDSAMYLCASSFSFNEQYFGPGTRLTVT.

This clonotype was detected many times. The rearrangement uses TRBV9 and TRBJ2-5; 8 nucleotides agree with TRBD2. V was clipped by 3 bases and J by 5 bases; unmatched bases: 3. Per germline, CDR1 SGDLS and CDR2 YYNGEE. The length of the CDR3 is 13 residues. CDR3 nucleotides: TGTGCCAGCAGCGCGGGGGGGCAGGAGACCCAGTACTTC. Its protein is CASSAGGQETQYF.

The chain joins TRBV18 to TRBJ2-4; weak D call: TRBD1 (6 bases). Deletions cut 3 bases from V and 11 bases from J, with 29 bases between. Germline assignment: CDR1 KGHSH and CDR2 LQKENI. CDR3 length: 18 amino acids. CDR3 sequence (DNA): TGTGCCAGCTCACCTGGATCCTCTGGGGACAAGGGTATCCTTCTTCAGTACTTC. Translating gives CASSPGSSGDKGILLQYF. Supplemented by reference TRBV18 and TRBJ2-4, the full variable domain reads NAGVMQNPRHLVRRRGQEARLRCSPMKGHSHVYWYRQLPEEGLKFMVYLQKENIIDESGMPKERFSAEFPKEGPSILRIQQVVRGDSAAYFCASSPGSSGDKGILLQYFGAGTRLSVL.

This clonotype occurred a few times. This chain joins TRBV9 and TRBJ1-1; D uncertain. Germline loops: CDR1 SGDLS, CDR2 YYNGEE. This CDR3 has 15 residues. V was cut by 2 bases and J by 2 bases, with 13 bases left in between. This chain's CDR3 is CASSVSDGFNTEAFF. The CDR3 DNA is TGTGCCAGCAGCGTCTCGGACGGATTTAACACTGAAGCTTTCTTT.

V is TRBV10-3 and J is TRBJ2-5, with 9 positions matching TRBD2. Germline V gene sequence: CDR1 ENHRY, CDR2 SYGVKD. The CDR3 is 15 residues long. V lost 7 bases and J lost 0; bases outside the gene matches: 6. Written as DNA, the CDR3 is TGTGCCATCATGGAGGGCGGGGGGGACCAAGAGACCCAGTACTTC. Encoded protein: CAIMEGGGDQETQYF.

Notes on this clonotype: An end of the junction differs from the germline gene, which may be a read error. This chain joins TRBV10-2 and TRBJ1-5; D is perhaps TRBD1 (6 bases). The CDR3 covers 13 residues. Germline CDR1 is WSHSY and CDR2 is SAAADI. CDR3 in amino acids: CASTEGGYQSQHF. The CDR3, as DNA: TGCGCCAGCACAGAAGGGGGTTATCAGTCCCAGCATTTT.

Many counts were recorded for this clonotype. CDR3 sequence: CSAPGQKSYEQYF. CDR3 in DNA: TGCAGTGCGCCAGGACAGAAATCCTACGAGCAGTACTTC. This chain uses TRBV20-1 with TRBJ2-7, with TRBD1 as a possible D gene (6 bases). Deletions cut 6 bases from V and 1 base from J, with 13 bases between. This CDR3 region has 13 residues. The germline CDR1 and CDR2 sequences are DFQATT and SNEGSKA (reference sequence).

This sequence joins TRBV24-1 and TRBJ1-5; no reliable D call. CDR3 size: 14 residues. CDR1 and CDR2 from the germline V gene are KGHDR and SFDVKD. The V and J ends lost 5 bases and 0 bases respectively, with 7 bases between them. In DNA, the CDR3 is TGTGCCACCAGTGGAGACTATAGCAATCAGCCCCAGCATTTT. Its protein is CATSGDYSNQPQHF.